One sample yielded the 29 T cell receptor beta chains listed below, sequenced in a study of high-grade serous ovarian cancer treatment subgroups. TCRdb's copy holds only in-frame clones and misses some; the assay was immunoSEQ multiplex PCR. The data contain some 700 clones, about 80% of them seen just once; the ten biggest clones take up roughly 15%. Tumor tissue was taken before any definitive surgery or chemotherapy was given. The sequenced sample consisted of tumor tissue. The receptors shown here come from a human donor with high-grade serous ovarian cancer.

This clone was seen a few times. This chain links TRBV4-1 with TRBJ1-2; no firm D call. Germline CDR1 is MGHRA and CDR2 is YSYEKL. The CDR3 covers 17 residues. V was cut by 0 bases and J by 0 bases, with 14 bases left in between. The CDR3 loop reads CASSQERVGPANYGYTF. CDR3 in DNA: TGCGCCAGCAGCCAAGAAAGGGTTGGGCCAGCTAACTATGGCTACACCTTC.

This chain links TRBV11-2 with TRBJ2-3; 16 bases map to TRBD2. The junction had 5 bases not matched to a gene; V was cut back by 5 bases and J by 0 bases. Looked up from germline, CDR1 is SGHAT and CDR2 is FQNNGV. The CDR3 loop spans 18 amino acids. The CDR3 spells CASSQGLAGGRSTDTQYF. In DNA, the CDR3 is TGTGCCAGCAGCCAGGGACTAGCGGGGGGGCGGAGCACAGATACGCAGTATTTT.

This chain connects TRBV4-1 to TRBJ2-6; D assignment may be TRBD1 or TRBD2 (5 bases each). Germline V gives CDR1 MGHRA, CDR2 YSYEKL. The CDR3 consists of 18 residues. Trimming took off 0 bases at V and 0 bases at J, with 12 bases between the two ends. CDR3 DNA: TGCGCCAGCAGCCAAGATCCGGGGCTGCTCTCTGGGGCCAACGTCCTGACTTTC. It codes for CASSQDPGLLSGANVLTF.

The chain recombines TRBV7-9 with TRBJ1-2; D unclear. CDR3 length: 11 amino acids. Looked up from germline, CDR1 is SEHNR and CDR2 is FQNEAQ (reference sequence). V lost 2 bases, J lost 14 bases, and 12 bases lay in between. The CDR3 DNA follows: TGTGCCAGCAGCTTACACTGGTGGCTAACCTTC. Protein product: CASSLHWWLTF.

The chain links TRBV7-9 to TRBJ1-5, with D unclear. The germline V gene has CDR1 SEHNR and CDR2 FQNEAQ (reference sequence). Trimming removed 1 base from V and 0 bases from J, with 1 base in between. This CDR3 region has 13 residues. CDR3 region: CASSLDSNQPQHF. DNA of the CDR3: TGTGCCAGCAGCTTAGATAGCAATCAGCCCCAGCATTTT.

V is TRBV5-1 and J is TRBJ2-3; 12 nucleotides line up with TRBD2. Germline-derived CDR1 and CDR2 are SGHRS and YFSETQ. Trimming at V came to 0 bases and at J to 1 base, leaving 15 bases not matched to a gene. The CDR3 sequence is 21 residues long. CDR3 nucleotides: TGCGCCAGCAGCTTGGCTGTGTCTAGCGGGGGGGGCCGGATAGGCACAGATACGCAGTATTTT. Amino acids: CASSLAVSSGGGRIGTDTQYF.

J is TRBJ1-2 and V is TRBV7-2; perhaps TRBD1 as D (6 bases). This CDR3 has 15 residues. Trimming removed 0 bases at V and 8 bases at J, with 16 bases between. CDR1 and CDR2 (germline): SGHTA, FQGNSA. The CDR3 region is CASSLAVVGGYGYTF. The CDR3 coding sequence is TGTGCCAGCAGCTTAGCCGTTGTGGGGGGCTACGGCTACACCTTC.

The chain links TRBV11-2 to TRBJ2-6, with D perhaps TRBD2 (5 bases). The CDR3 length is 15 residues. The germline gives CDR1 SGHAT, CDR2 FQNNGV. V dropped 6 bases and J dropped 4 bases, with 13 bases sitting between them. The CDR3 sequence is CASSPGSGGANVLTF. Written as DNA, the CDR3 is TGTGCCAGCAGTCCGGGGTCGGGGGGGGCCAACGTCCTGACTTTC.

J is TRBJ2-7 and V is TRBV10-1; D gene uncertain. CDR1 is WNHNN, CDR2 SYGVQD, per germline (reference sequence). This CDR3 region has 13 residues. V was pared by 7 bases and J by 2 bases, with 12 bases between. CDR3 residues: CASTKAPTYEQYF. CDR3 sequence (DNA): TGCGCCAGCACAAAGGCACCCACCTACGAGCAGTACTTC.

V gene TRBV27 combines with J gene TRBJ2-7; no reliable D call. Germline values: CDR1 MNHEY, CDR2 SMNVEV (reference sequence). The CDR3 has 13 residues. V lost 5 bases and J lost 6, with 14 bases in between. CDR3 in DNA: TGTGCCAGCAGTCCATACCCCTGGGGCGAGCAGTACTTC. Translation: CASSPYPWGEQYF.

This chain joins TRBV6-4 and TRBJ2-1; possibly TRBD2 for D (6 bases). Germline assignment: CDR1 MRHNA and CDR2 SNTAGT. The CDR3 contains 15 residues. Trimming removed 0 bases from V and 5 bases from J, with 11 bases in between. CDR3 nucleotides: TGTGCCAGCAGTGACTCGAATAGCGGCCACAATGAGCAGTTCTTC. Its translation: CASSDSNSGHNEQFF.

The chain has TRBV15 and TRBJ2-6; D call uncertain. Germline loops: CDR1 LNHNV, CDR2 YYDKDF (reference sequence). The CDR3 is 16 residues long. Deletions cut 0 bases from V and 0 bases from J, with 6 bases between. This chain's CDR3 is CATSRDVGSGANVLTF. Here the CDR3 DNA reads TGTGCCACCAGCAGAGATGTGGGCTCTGGGGCCAACGTCCTGACTTTC.

The V gene is TRBV6-1, the J gene TRBJ2-7, with a tentative D call TRBD1 (6 bases). The CDR3 is made up of 15 amino acids. Germline-derived CDR1 and CDR2 are MNHNS and SASEGT. V was shortened by 0 bases and J by 7 bases, with 16 bases between the two germline ends. The CDR3 spells CASSEAGGGAWEQYV. CDR3 coding DNA: TGTGCCAGCAGTGAAGCGGGTGGGGGCGCGTGGGAGCAGTACGTC.

DNA of the CDR3: TGTGCCAGCAGCCAAGAGGCGGGGGTCGCCAAAAACATTCAGTACTTC. The encoded protein is CASSQEAGVAKNIQYF. This chain links TRBV4-2 with TRBJ2-4, with 7 bases fitting TRBD2. The CDR3 extends over 16 amino acids. V shed 0 bases and J 1 base; nucleotides not matched to a gene: 3. Germline V gene data show CDR1 as LGHNA and CDR2 as YNFKEQ.

This clone showed up just a few times. This chain uses TRBV12-5 with TRBJ1-1, with D unclear. The V gene's germline CDR1 is LGHNT and CDR2 FRNRAP. This CDR3 has 11 residues. The V end was cut by 7 bases, the J end by 6 bases, with 9 bases between. CDR3 sequence reads: CASVYAAEAFF. The CDR3 nucleotides are TGTGCTAGTGTTTATGCCGCTGAAGCTTTCTTT.

V is TRBV4-2 and J is TRBJ1-4; no clear D. Per germline, CDR1 LGHNA and CDR2 YNFKEQ. Trimming took 2 bases from V and 5 from J, leaving 12 bases between them. This CDR3 has 15 residues. CDR3 in DNA: TGTGCCAGCAGCCAACGGCAAGGGCCCAATGAAAAACTGTTTTTT. It codes for CASSQRQGPNEKLFF.

V is TRBV5-5 and J is TRBJ2-7; 9 bases match TRBD2. The V and J ends lost 2 bases and 4 bases, in that order; junction bases with no gene match: 7. The V gene's germline CDR1 is SGHKS and CDR2 YYEKEE (reference sequence). This CDR3 has 15 amino acids. CDR3 residues: CASSFGVAGGYEQYF. The DNA of the CDR3 is TGTGCCAGCAGCTTCGGGGTCGCGGGAGGGTACGAGCAGTACTTC. The full variable domain, with the rest looked up from reference TRBV5-5 and TRBJ2-7, is DAGVTQSPTHLIKTRGQQVTLRCSPISGHKSVSWYQQVLGQGPQFIFQYYEKEERGRGNFPDRFSARQFPNYSSELNVNALLLGDSALYLCASSFGVAGGYEQYFGPGTRLTVT.

The genes are TRBV10-1 and TRBJ1-6; TRBD1 matches 7 bases. This CDR3 comprises 16 residues. Germline trimming cut 6 bases from V and 6 bases from J; bases unmatched to any gene: 11. Germline V gene data show CDR1 as WNHNN and CDR2 as SYGVQD (reference sequence). CDR3 bases: TGCGCCAGCAGACGTAAAACAGGGGATTCTAATTCACCCCTCCACTTT. Translation gives CASRRKTGDSNSPLHF.

V usage is TRBV5-1 and J usage is TRBJ2-3; possibly TRBD2 for D (7 bases). The germline V and J ends were trimmed by 4 bases and 6 bases, with 24 bases remaining between them. The germline CDR1 and CDR2 sequences are SGHRS and YFSETQ. The CDR3 is 17 residues long. The CDR3 coding sequence is TGCGCCAGCAGCCCCACTAGCTGGGGGGGCACAACGGATACGCAGTATTTT. Translating it yields CASSPTSWGGTTDTQYF.

This chain links TRBV5-1 with TRBJ2-5; 9 bases map to TRBD1. J lost 5 bases, V lost 0 bases, and 8 bases had no gene match. The CDR3 is 16 residues long. CDR1 and CDR2 (germline): SGHRS, YFSETQ. The CDR3 DNA follows: TGCGCCAGCAGCTTGGTAGGGGACAGGGCGGTCGAGACCCAGTACTTC. Protein: CASSLVGDRAVETQYF.

The V gene is TRBV4-2, the J gene TRBJ2-3; no firm D call. Between the trimmed V and J ends, which lost 4 bases and 2 bases, there was a span of 7 bases. This CDR3 has 13 amino acids. Germline-derived CDR1 and CDR2 are LGHNA and YNFKEQ. The CDR3 sequence is CASSPRYTDTQYF. The CDR3 DNA reads TGTGCCAGCAGCCCACGGTACACAGATACGCAGTATTTT.

The gene calls are TRBV18 and TRBJ2-7, with D possibly matching TRBD2 (5 bases). The CDR3 is 13 residues long. Per germline, CDR1 KGHSH and CDR2 LQKENI. The V end lost 3 bases, the J end lost 4 bases, and 10 bases lay between the germline ends. Here the CDR3 reads CASSPAGSYEQYV. The CDR3 bases are TGTGCCAGCTCACCCGCGGGCTCGTACGAGCAGTACGTC.

This clone was detected a few times. The chain recombines TRBV28 with TRBJ1-1; 7 bases align to TRBD1. The junction had 7 bases not matched to a gene; V was cut back by 5 bases and J by 4 bases. Germline CDR1 reads MDHEN; CDR2 reads SYDVKM. CDR3 length: 14 amino acids. This CDR3 reads CASSDRDLITEAFF. DNA of the CDR3: TGTGCCAGCAGTGACAGGGATCTAATCACTGAAGCTTTCTTT.

This clone was counted only a few times. V and J are TRBV6-1 and TRBJ2-3; D is undetermined. Trimming removed 7 bases at V and 2 bases at J, with 16 bases between. The V gene's germline CDR1 is MNHNS and CDR2 SASEGT. The CDR3 extends over 15 amino acids. CDR3 region: CASTHGQSDTDTQYF. Written as DNA, the CDR3 is TGTGCCAGCACCCACGGGCAGAGCGACACAGATACGCAGTATTTT.

V is TRBV29-1 and J is TRBJ2-2; D perhaps matches TRBD2 (6 bases). Germline V gives CDR1 SQVTM, CDR2 ANQGSEA. This CDR3 is built from 14 residues. V lost 7 bases and J lost 3, with 15 bases in between. The CDR3 is CSGYSGTYTGELFF. The CDR3 DNA reads as TGCAGCGGCTATTCGGGGACTTACACCGGGGAGCTGTTTTTT.

This clone has a single count. The V call is TRBV6-4, the J call TRBJ2-1; D is perhaps TRBD2 (5 bases). This CDR3 region has 15 residues. With 0 bases removed from V and 2 bases from J, the gap between germline ends came to 8 bases. CDR1 MRHNA and CDR2 SNTAGT come from the germline V gene. The CDR3 reads CASSDSSGPYNEQFF. The CDR3 DNA sequence: TGTGCCAGCAGTGACTCGAGCGGACCCTACAATGAGCAGTTCTTC.

This sequence joins TRBV7-2 and TRBJ2-7, with 8 bases fitting TRBD2. The CDR3 consists of 13 residues. Germline loops: CDR1 SGHTA, CDR2 FQGNSA. Germline trimming cut 4 bases from V and 6 bases from J; bases unmatched to any gene: 5. The CDR3 reads CASSSGLEGEQYV. In DNA, the CDR3 is TGTGCCAGCAGCTCGGGACTAGAAGGCGAGCAGTACGTC.

The chain carries TRBV19 and TRBJ1-5; weak D call: TRBD1 (6 bases). This CDR3 contains 15 residues. Deletions cut 6 bases from V and 0 bases from J, with 12 bases between. Germline V gives CDR1 LNHDA, CDR2 SQIVND (reference sequence). The CDR3 spells CASRADSHSNQPQHF. Here the CDR3 DNA reads TGTGCCAGTAGGGCGGACAGTCATAGCAATCAGCCCCAGCATTTT. Full variable domain (rest looked up from reference TRBV19 and TRBJ1-5): DGGITQSPKYLFRKEGQNVTLSCEQNLNHDAMYWYRQDPGQGLRLIYYSQIVNDFQKGDIAEGYSVSREKKESFPLTVTSAQKNPTAFYLCASRADSHSNQPQHFGDGTRLSIL.

By sample share, this clone is hyperexpanded. The chain recombines TRBV5-6 with TRBJ2-3; no reliable D call. Germline V gene lookup returns CDR1 SGHDT and CDR2 YYEEEE. The CDR3 loop spans 13 amino acids. With 4 bases removed from V and 2 bases from J, the gap between germline ends came to 8 bases. The DNA for the CDR3 is TGTGCCAGCAGCCCACGGTACACAGATACGCAGTATTTT. Its protein is CASSPRYTDTQYF. The variable domain in full, completed from reference TRBV5-6 and TRBJ2-3, reads DAGVTQSPTHLIKTRGQQVTLRCSPKSGHDTVSWYQQALGQGPQFIFQYYEEEERQRGNFPDRFSGHQFPNYSSELNVNALLLGDSALYLCASSPRYTDTQYFGPGTRLTVL.